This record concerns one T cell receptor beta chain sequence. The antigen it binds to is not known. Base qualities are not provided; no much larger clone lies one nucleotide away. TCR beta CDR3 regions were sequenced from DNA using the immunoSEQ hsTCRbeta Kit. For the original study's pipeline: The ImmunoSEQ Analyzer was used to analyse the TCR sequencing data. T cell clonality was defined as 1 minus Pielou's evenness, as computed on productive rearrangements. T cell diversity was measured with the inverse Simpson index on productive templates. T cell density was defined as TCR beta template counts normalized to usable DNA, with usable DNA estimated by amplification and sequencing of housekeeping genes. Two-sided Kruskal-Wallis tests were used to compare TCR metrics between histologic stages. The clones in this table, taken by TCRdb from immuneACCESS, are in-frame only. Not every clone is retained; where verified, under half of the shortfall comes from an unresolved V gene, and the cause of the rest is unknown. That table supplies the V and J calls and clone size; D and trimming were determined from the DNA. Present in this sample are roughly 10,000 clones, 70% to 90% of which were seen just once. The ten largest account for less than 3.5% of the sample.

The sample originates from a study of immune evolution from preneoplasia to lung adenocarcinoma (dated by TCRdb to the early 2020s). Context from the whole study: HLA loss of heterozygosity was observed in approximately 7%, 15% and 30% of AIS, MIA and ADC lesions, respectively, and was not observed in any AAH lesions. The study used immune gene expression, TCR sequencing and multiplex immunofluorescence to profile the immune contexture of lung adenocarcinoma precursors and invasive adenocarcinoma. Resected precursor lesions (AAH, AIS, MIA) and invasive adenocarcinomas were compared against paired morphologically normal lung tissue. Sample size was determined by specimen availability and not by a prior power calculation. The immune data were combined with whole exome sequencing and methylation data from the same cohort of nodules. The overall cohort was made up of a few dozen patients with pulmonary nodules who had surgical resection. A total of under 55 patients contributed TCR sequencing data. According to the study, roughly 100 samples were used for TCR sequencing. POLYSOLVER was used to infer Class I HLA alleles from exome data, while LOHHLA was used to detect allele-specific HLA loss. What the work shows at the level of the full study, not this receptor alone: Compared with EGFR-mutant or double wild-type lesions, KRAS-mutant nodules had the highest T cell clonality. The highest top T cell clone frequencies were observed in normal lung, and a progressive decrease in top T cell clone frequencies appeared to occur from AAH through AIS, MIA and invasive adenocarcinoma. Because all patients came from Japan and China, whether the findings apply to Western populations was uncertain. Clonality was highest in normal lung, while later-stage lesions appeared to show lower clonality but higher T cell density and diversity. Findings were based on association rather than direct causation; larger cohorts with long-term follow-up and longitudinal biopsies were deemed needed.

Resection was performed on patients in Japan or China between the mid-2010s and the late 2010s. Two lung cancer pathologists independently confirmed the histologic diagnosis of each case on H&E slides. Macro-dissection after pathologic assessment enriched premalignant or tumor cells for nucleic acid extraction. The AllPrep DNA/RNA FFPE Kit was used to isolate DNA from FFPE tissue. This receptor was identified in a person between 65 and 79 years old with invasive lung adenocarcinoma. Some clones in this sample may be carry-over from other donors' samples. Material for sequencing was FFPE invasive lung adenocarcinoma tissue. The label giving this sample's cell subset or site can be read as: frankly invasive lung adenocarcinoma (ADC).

Here the CDR3 is given as CASSLSTRLTGSYEQYF. The nucleotide sequence reads as follows: TGTGCCAGCAGTTTATCAACGAGGTTAACAGGTTCCTACGAGCAGTACTTC. The chain links TRBV28 with TRBJ2-7; possibly the D gene is TRBD1, per 5 matching bases. The germline V gene specifies MDHEN as CDR1 and SYDVKM as CDR2. The junction shows trimming of 1 base on V and 1 base on J, plus 17 bases between the germline ends. The CDR3 covers 17 residues, taking in both the cysteine and the phenylalanine. The only DNA kept is the CDR3, 51 bases in frame from the first base.